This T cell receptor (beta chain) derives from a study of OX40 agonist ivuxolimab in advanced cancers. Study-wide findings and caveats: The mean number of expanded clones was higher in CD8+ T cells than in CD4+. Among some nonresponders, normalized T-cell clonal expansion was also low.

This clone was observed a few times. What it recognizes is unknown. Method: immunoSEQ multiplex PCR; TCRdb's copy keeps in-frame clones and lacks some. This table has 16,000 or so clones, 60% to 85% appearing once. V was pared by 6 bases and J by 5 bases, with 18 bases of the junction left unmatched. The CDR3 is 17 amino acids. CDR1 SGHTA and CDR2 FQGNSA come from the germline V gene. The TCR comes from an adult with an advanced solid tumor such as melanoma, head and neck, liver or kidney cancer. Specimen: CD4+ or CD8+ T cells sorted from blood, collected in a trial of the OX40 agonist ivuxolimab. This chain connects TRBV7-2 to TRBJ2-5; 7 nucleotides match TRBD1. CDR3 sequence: CASRPKTTGATRETQYF. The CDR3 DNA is TGTGCCAGCAGACCAAAAACCACAGGGGCCACCAGGGAGACCCAGTACTTC.